Reported below is one TCR beta chain. Antigen: not known. This record belongs to a study of post-analysis software for immune sequencing data. General observations from the study: When patients were compared with controls, about 5 TRBV segments were more frequent, TRBV5-6, TRBV5-1 and TRBV20-1 among them.

The library was made from cDNA and included unique molecular identifiers. Using its own MiXCR run on the PCR reads, TCRdb lists one record per CDR3 protein. The sample holds about 810,000 distinct CDR3 sequences; around 50% are singletons and the top ten take around 4.5%. CDR1 is SQVTM, CDR2 ANQGSEA, per germline. The CDR3 consists of 12 residues. Trimming pared 1 base from V and 11 bases from J, leaving 11 bases between. This chain connects TRBV29-1 to TRBJ1-4; D ambiguous. The source material was blood. The TCR was taken from a girl between 10 and 17 years old with multiple sclerosis. CDR3 amino acids: CSVEAGVGKLFF. The CDR3 coding sequence is TGCAGCGTTGAAGCGGGAGTGGGCAAACTGTTTTTT.